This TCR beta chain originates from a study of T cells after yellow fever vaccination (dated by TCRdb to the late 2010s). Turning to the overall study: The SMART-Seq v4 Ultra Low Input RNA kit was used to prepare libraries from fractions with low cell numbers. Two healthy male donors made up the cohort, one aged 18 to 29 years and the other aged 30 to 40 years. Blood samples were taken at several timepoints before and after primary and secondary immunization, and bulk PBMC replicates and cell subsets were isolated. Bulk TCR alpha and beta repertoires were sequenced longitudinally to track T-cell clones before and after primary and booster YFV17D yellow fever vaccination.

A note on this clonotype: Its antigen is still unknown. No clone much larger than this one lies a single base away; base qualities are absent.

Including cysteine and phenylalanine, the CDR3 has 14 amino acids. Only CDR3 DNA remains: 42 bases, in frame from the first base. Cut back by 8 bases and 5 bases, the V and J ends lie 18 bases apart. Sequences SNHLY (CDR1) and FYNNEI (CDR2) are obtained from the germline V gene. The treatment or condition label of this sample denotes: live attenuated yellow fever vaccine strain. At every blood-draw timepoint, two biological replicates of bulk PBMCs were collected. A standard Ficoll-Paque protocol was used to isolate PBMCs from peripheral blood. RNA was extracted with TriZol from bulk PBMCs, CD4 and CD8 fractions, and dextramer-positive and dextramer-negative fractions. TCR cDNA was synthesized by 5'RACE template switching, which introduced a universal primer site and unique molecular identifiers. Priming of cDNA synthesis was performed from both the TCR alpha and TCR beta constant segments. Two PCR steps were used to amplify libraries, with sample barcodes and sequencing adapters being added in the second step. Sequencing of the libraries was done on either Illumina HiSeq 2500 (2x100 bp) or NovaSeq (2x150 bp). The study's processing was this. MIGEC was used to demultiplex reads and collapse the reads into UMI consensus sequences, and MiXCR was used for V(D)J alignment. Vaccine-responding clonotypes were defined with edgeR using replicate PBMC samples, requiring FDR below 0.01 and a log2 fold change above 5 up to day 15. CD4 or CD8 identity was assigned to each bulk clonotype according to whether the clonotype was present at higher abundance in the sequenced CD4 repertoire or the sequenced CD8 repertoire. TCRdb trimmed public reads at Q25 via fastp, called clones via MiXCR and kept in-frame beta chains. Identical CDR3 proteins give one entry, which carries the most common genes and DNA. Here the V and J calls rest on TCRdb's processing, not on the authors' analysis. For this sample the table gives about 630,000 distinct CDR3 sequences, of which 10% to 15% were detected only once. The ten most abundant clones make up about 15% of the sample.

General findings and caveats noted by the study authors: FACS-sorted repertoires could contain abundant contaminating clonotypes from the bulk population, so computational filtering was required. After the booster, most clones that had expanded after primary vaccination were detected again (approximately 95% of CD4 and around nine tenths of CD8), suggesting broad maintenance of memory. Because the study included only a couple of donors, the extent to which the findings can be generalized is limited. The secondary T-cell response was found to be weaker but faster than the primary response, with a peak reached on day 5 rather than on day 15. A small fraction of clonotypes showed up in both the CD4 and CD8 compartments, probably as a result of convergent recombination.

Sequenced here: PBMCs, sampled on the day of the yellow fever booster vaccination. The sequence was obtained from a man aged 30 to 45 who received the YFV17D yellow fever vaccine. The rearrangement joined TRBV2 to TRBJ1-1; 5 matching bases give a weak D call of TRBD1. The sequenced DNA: TGTGCCAGCCCTAATCCAGGGACTGGTACTGAAGCTTTCTTT. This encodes CASPNPGTGTEAFF. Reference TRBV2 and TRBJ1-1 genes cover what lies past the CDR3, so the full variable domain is EPEVTQTPSHQVTQMGQEVILRCVPISNHLYFYWYRQILGQKVEFLVSFYNNEISEKSEIFDDQFSVERPDGSNFTLKIRSTKLEDSAMYFCASPNPGTGTEAFFGQGTRLTVV.